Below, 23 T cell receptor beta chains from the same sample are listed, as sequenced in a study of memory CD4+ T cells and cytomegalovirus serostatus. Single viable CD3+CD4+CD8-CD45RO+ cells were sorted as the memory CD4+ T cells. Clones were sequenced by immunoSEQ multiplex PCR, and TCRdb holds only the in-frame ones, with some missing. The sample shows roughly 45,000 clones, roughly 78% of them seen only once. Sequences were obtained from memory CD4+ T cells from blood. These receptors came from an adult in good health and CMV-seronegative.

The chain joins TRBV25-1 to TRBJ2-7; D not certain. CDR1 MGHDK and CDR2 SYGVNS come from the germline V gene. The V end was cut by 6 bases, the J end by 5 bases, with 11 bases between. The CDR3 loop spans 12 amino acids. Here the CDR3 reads CASRTSGNEQYF. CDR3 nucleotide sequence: TGTGCCAGCAGAACCTCGGGTAACGAGCAGTACTTC.

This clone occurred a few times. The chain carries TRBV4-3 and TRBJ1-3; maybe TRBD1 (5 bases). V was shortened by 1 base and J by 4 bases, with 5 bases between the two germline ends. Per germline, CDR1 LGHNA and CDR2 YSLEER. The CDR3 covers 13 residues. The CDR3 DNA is TGCGCCAGCAGCCAAGGGGGGGGAAACACCATATATTTT. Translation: CASSQGGGNTIYF.

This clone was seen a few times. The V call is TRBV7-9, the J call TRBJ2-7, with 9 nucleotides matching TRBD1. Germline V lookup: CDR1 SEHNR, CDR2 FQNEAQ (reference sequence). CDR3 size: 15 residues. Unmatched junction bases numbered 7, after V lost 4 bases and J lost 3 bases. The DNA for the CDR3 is TGTGCCAGCAGCTCACCGGACAGGGGAGTCTACGAGCAGTACTTC. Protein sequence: CASSSPDRGVYEQYF.

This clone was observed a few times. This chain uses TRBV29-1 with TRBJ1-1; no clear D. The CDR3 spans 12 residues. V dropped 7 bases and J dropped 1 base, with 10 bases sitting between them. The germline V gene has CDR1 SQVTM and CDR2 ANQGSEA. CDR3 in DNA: TGCAGCGGCCGGGAGCCGAACACTGAAGCTTTCTTT. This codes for CSGREPNTEAFF.

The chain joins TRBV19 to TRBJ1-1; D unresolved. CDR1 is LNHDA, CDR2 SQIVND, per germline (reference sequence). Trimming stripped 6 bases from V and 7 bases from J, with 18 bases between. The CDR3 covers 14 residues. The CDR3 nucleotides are TGTGCCAGTAGGGATCCTGGACGTTTCAGTGAAGCTTTCTTT. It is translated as CASRDPGRFSEAFF.

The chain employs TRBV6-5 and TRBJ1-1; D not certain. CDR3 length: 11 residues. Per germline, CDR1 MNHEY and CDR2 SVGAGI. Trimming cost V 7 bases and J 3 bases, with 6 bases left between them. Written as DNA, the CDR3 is TGTGCCAGCACCCGACACACTGAAGCTTTCTTT. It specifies CASTRHTEAFF.

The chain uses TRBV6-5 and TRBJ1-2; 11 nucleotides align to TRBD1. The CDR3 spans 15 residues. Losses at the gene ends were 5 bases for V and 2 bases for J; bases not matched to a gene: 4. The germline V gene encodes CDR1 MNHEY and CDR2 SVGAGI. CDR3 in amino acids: CASSRTGGLNYGYTF. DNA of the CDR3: TGTGCCAGCAGTCGGACAGGGGGCCTAAACTATGGCTACACCTTC.

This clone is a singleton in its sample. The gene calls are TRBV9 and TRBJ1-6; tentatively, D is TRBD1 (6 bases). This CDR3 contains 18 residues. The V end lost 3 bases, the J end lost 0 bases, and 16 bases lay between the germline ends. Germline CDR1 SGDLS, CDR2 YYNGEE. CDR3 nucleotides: TGTGCCAGCAGCGCCACGGACAGTTCGAGCTCCTATAATTCACCCCTCCACTTT. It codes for CASSATDSSSSYNSPLHF.

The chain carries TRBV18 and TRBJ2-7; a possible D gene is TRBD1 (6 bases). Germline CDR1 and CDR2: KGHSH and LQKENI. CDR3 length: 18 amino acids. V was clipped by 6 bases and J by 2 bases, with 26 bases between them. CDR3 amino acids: CASSQQQPLQGRAYEQYF. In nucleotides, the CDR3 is TGTGCCAGCTCGCAACAACAACCACTACAGGGCAGGGCCTACGAGCAGTACTTC.

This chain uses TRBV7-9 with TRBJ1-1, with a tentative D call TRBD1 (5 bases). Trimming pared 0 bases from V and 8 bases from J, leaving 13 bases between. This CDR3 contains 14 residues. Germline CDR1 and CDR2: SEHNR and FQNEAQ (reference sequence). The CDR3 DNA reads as TGTGCCAGCAGCTTAGCGCTGGGGGTTAGGGAAGCTTTCTTT. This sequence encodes CASSLALGVREAFF.

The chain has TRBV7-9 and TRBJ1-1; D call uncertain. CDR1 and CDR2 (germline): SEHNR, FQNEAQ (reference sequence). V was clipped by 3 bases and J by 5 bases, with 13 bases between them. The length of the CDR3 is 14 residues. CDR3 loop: CASSLYEMRTEAFF. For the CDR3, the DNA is TGTGCCAGCAGCTTGTATGAGATGCGTACTGAAGCTTTCTTT.

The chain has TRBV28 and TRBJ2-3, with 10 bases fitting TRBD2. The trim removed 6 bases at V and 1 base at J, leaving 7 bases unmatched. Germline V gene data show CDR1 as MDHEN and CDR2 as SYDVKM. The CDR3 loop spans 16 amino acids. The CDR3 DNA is TGTGCCAGCAGCCGATTCAGCGGGGGGGGCACAGATACGCAGTATTTT. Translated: CASSRFSGGGTDTQYF.

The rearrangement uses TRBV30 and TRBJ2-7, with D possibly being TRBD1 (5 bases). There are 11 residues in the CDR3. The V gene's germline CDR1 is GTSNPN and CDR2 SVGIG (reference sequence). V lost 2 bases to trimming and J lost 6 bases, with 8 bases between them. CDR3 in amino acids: CAWSRGGEQYF. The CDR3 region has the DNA TGTGCCTGGAGTAGGGGTGGCGAGCAGTACTTC.

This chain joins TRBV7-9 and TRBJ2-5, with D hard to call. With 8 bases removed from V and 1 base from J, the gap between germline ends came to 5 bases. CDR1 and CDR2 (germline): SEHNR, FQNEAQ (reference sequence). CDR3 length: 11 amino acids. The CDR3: CASLAQETQYF. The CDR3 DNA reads TGTGCCAGCTTAGCCCAAGAGACCCAGTACTTC.

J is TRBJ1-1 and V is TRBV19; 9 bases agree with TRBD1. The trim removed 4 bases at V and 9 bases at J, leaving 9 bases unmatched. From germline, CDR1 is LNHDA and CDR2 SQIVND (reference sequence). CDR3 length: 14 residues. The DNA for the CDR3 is TGTGCCAGTAGTACCCGGGACAGGGTATCGCAAGCTTTCTTT. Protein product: CASSTRDRVSQAFF.

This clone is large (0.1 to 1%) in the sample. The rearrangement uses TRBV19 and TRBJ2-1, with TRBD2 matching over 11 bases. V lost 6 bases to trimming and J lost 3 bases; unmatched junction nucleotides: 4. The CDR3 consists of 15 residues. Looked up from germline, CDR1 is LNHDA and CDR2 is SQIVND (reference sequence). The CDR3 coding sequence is TGTGCCAGTAGGCCGGGACTAGCGGTCTACAATGAGCAGTTCTTC. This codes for CASRPGLAVYNEQFF.

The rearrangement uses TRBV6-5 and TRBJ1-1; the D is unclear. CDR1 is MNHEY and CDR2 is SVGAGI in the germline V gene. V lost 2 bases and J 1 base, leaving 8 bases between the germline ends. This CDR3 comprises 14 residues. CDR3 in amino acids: CASSYRAPNTEAFF. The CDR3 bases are TGTGCCAGCAGTTACCGGGCGCCGAACACTGAAGCTTTCTTT.

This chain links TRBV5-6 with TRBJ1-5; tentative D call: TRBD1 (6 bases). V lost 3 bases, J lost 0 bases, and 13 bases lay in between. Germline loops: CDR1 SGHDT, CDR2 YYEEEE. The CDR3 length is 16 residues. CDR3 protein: CASSSLQGYSNQPQHF. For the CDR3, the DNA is TGTGCCAGCAGCTCATTACAGGGATATAGCAATCAGCCCCAGCATTTT.

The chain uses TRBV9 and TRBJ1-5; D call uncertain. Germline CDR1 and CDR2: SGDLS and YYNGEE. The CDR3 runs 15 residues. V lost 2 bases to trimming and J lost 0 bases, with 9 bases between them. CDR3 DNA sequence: TGTGCCAGCAGCGTTCACCCTGATAGCAATCAGCCCCAGCATTTT. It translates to CASSVHPDSNQPQHF.

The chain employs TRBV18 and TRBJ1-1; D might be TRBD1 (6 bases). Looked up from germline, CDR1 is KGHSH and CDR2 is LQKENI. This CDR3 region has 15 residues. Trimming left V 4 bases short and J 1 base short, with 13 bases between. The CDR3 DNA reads TGTGCCAGCTCACTGCCTTTAGGGGGGAACACTGAAGCTTTCTTT. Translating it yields CASSLPLGGNTEAFF.

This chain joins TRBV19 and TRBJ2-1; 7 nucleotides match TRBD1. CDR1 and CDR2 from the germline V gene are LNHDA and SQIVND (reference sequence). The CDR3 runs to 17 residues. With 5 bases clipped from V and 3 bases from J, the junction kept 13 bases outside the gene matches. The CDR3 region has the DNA TGTGCCAGTAGTCTTTCCCTCCGGGACAGCGACTACAATGAGCAGTTCTTC. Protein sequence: CASSLSLRDSDYNEQFF.

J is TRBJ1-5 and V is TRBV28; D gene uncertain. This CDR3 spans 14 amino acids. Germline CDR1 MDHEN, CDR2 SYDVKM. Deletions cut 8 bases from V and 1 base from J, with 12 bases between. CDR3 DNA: TGTGCCAGCGGCAGATTGGAGAGCAATCAGCCCCAGCATTTT. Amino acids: CASGRLESNQPQHF.

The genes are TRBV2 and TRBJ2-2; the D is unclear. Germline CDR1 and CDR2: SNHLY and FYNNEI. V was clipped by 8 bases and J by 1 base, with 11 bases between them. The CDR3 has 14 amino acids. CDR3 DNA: TGTGCCAGCCGCGAAGGGCTGAACACCGGGGAGCTGTTTTTT. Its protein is CASREGLNTGELFF.